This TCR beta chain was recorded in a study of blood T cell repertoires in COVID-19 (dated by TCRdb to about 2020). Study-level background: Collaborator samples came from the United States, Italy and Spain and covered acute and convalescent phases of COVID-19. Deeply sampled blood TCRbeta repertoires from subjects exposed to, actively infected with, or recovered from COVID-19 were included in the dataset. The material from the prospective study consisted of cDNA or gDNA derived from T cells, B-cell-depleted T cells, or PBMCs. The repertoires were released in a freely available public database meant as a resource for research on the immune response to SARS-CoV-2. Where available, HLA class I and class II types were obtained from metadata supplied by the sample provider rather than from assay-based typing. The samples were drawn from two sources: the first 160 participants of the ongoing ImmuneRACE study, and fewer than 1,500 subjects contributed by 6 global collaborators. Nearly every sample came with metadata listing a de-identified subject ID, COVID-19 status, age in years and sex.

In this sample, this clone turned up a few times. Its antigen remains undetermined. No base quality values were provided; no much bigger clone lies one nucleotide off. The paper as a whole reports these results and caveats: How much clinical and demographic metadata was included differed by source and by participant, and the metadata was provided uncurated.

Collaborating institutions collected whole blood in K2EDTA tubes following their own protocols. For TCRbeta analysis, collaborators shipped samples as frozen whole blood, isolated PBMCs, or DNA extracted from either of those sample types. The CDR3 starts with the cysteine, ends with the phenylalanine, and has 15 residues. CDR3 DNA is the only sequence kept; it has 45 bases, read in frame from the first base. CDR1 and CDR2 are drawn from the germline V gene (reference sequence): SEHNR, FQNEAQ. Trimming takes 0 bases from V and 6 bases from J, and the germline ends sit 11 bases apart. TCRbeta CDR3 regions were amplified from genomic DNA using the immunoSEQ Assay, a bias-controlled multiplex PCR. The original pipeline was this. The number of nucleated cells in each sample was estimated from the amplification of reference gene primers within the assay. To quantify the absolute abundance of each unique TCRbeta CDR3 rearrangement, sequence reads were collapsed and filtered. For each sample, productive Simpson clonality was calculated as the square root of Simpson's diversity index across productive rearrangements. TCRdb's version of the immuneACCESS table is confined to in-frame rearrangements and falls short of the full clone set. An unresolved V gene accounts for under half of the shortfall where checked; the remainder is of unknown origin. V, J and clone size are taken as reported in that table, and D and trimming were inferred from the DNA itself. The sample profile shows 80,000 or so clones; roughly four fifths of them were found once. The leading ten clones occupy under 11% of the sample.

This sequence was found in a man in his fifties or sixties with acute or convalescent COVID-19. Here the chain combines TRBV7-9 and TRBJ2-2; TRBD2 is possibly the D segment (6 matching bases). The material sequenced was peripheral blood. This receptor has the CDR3 CASSLAGGRSGELFF. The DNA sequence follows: TGTGCCAGCAGCTTAGCGGGGGGACGGTCCGGGGAGCTGTTTTTT.